The 25 T cell receptor beta chains presented below share a single source sample, sequenced in a study of T cell responses to AZD1222 COVID-19 vaccine. Profiling relied on immunoSEQ multiplex PCR, and the TCRdb table lists in-frame clones only, not all of them. The sample yields 100,000 to 150,000 clones, 90% to 95% seen once. The sample was peripheral blood, taken on day 0 of AZD1222 vaccination. These TCRs come from an adult in good health.

The V call is TRBV7-9, the J call TRBJ2-7; 8 nucleotides agree with TRBD1. V shed 5 bases and J 6 bases; nucleotides not matched to a gene: 9. Germline V gene sequence: CDR1 SEHNR, CDR2 FQNEAQ (reference sequence). The CDR3 has 14 amino acids. Written as DNA, the CDR3 is TGTGCCAGCAGCCCGACAGGGGTTATGGGCGAGCAGTACTTC. Translating it yields CASSPTGVMGEQYF.

The V call is TRBV5-1, the J call TRBJ2-7; TRBD1 might be the D (5 bases). Germline V gives CDR1 SGHRS, CDR2 YFSETQ. This CDR3 spans 14 amino acids. The V and J ends lost 0 bases and 5 bases respectively, with 12 bases between them. CDR3 bases: TGCGCCAGCAGCTTGGAAAGGGGTTCCCACGAGCAGTACTTC. It encodes CASSLERGSHEQYF.

The V call is TRBV6-5, the J call TRBJ2-1; the match to TRBD2 covers 9 bases. V lost 4 bases, J lost 2 bases, and 3 bases stayed unmatched. Per germline, CDR1 MNHEY and CDR2 SVGAGI. This CDR3 is 15 amino acids long. The CDR3 protein is CASSSLAGTYNEQFF. The CDR3 coding sequence is TGTGCCAGCAGTTCTCTAGCGGGGACCTACAATGAGCAGTTCTTC.

This chain connects TRBV2 to TRBJ1-2; possible D gene TRBD1, 5 bases. The CDR3 runs 16 residues. Germline V gene data show CDR1 as SNHLY and CDR2 as FYNNEI. V was clipped by 3 bases and J by 4 bases, with 18 bases between them. CDR3 in amino acids: CASSEGLDLIPYGYTF. The CDR3 nucleotides read TGTGCCAGCAGTGAGGGGCTGGACTTGATCCCCTATGGCTACACCTTC.

This chain connects TRBV19 to TRBJ2-1; no clear D gene. V lost 0 bases and J lost 8, with 23 bases in between. CDR1 is LNHDA, CDR2 SQIVND, per germline (reference sequence). The CDR3 length is 18 residues. This chain's CDR3 is CASSIDRVAARRADEQFF. CDR3 DNA sequence: TGTGCCAGTAGTATAGATCGAGTTGCGGCTAGACGCGCAGATGAGCAGTTCTTC. Looking up the rest from reference TRBV19 and TRBJ2-1 gives the full variable domain: DGGITQSPKYLFRKEGQNVTLSCEQNLNHDAMYWYRQDPGQGLRLIYYSQIVNDFQKGDIAEGYSVSREKKESFPLTVTSAQKNPTAFYLCASSIDRVAARRADEQFFGPGTRLTVL.

The rearrangement joins TRBV27 to TRBJ2-1; TRBD2 might be the D (6 bases). CDR1 and CDR2 (germline): MNHEY, SMNVEV (reference sequence). V gave up 6 bases and J gave up 6 bases, with 21 bases separating them. This CDR3 has 16 amino acids. CDR3: CASSPSTGDVINEQFF. CDR3 nucleotides: TGTGCCAGCAGCCCCAGCACGGGGGACGTGATCAATGAGCAGTTCTTC.

The J gene is TRBJ1-2, the V gene TRBV7-3; D not certain. The CDR3 totals 15 residues. Germline assignment: CDR1 SGHTA and CDR2 FQGTGA. V was pared by 5 bases and J by 7 bases, with 20 bases between. The CDR3 here is CASSTAAGLPGGYTF. CDR3 bases: TGTGCCAGCAGCACGGCTGCCGGGCTCCCCGGTGGCTACACCTTC.

V usage is TRBV9 and J usage is TRBJ2-3; 7 nucleotides line up with TRBD2. The CDR3 covers 16 residues. V dropped 1 base and J dropped 2; count of bases not matched to a gene: 7. Germline V gene data show CDR1 as SGDLS and CDR2 as YYNGEE. The CDR3 region is CASSVRAGAHTDTQYF. In DNA form, the CDR3 reads TGTGCCAGCAGCGTAAGGGCGGGAGCCCACACAGATACGCAGTATTTT. Full variable domain (remainder filled in from reference TRBV9 and TRBJ2-3): DSGVTQTPKHLITATGQRVTLRCSPRSGDLSVYWYQQSLDQGLQFLIQYYNGEERAKGNILERFSAQQFPDLHSELNLSSLELGDSALYFCASSVRAGAHTDTQYFGPGTRLTVL.

J is TRBJ2-1 and V is TRBV28, with 11 bases fitting TRBD1. The trim removed 5 bases at V and 1 base at J, leaving 4 bases unmatched. In germline, CDR1 is MDHEN, CDR2 SYDVKM. The CDR3 is 16 amino acids. CDR3 sequence reads: CASSGTGGESYNEQFF. DNA of the CDR3: TGTGCCAGCAGTGGGACAGGGGGAGAGTCCTACAATGAGCAGTTCTTC.

This chain's CDR3 is CASSHSGSYEQYF. In DNA form, the CDR3 reads TGTGCCAGCAGCCACTCGGGCAGTTACGAGCAGTACTTC. The chain uses TRBV14 and TRBJ2-7; no clear D. Germline CDR1 SGHDN, CDR2 FVKESK. V gave up 3 bases and J gave up 4 bases, with 10 bases separating them. This CDR3 region has 13 residues.

This chain connects TRBV6-1 to TRBJ2-7; D could derive from TRBD1 or TRBD2 (5 bases each). The germline gives CDR1 MNHNS, CDR2 SASEGT. Trimming removed 4 bases from V and 12 bases from J, with 25 bases in between. The CDR3 has 15 amino acids. The CDR3 region has the DNA TGTGCCAGCAGTGGAGCGGTGTCGGAGTGGGGACGTCTGTACTTC. Translating gives CASSGAVSEWGRLYF.

This clone was counted once. The V and J genes are TRBV7-8 and TRBJ1-2; tentatively, D is TRBD1 (6 bases). V lost 5 bases and J 8 bases, leaving 18 bases between the germline ends. The CDR3 runs to 14 residues. Germline V gene data show CDR1 as SGHVS and CDR2 as FQNEAQ. Written as DNA, the CDR3 is TGTGCCAGCAGCCCCCATCCGGGGGCAGGGGGCTACACCTTC. Its protein is CASSPHPGAGGYTF.

V usage is TRBV7-2 and J usage is TRBJ2-5; D remains unclear. The V gene's germline CDR1 is SGHTA and CDR2 FQGNSA. The V end was cut by 3 bases, the J end by 4 bases, with 9 bases between. This CDR3 contains 13 residues. The CDR3, as DNA: TGTGCCAGCAGCTTTGGTGCGCCAGAGACCCAGTACTTC. This gives the protein CASSFGAPETQYF.

This clone was seen only once. The V call is TRBV3-1 (or the pseudogene TRBV3-2), the J call TRBJ1-6; TRBD1 matches 9 bases. J lost 7 bases, V lost 4 bases, and 2 bases had no gene match. This CDR3 has 14 residues. Germline CDR1 reads LGHDT; CDR2 reads YNNKEL (reference sequence). This CDR3 reads CASSLGQGNSPLHF. CDR3 bases: TGTGCCAGCAGCCTTGGACAGGGGAATTCACCCCTCCACTTT.

The chain couples TRBV23-1 to TRBJ2-5; D is possibly TRBD1 (6 bases). TRBV23-1 is an ORF for which the function is uncertain. CDR3 length: 16 amino acids. V was trimmed by 0 bases and J by 2 bases, leaving 13 bases between them. The CDR3 region has the DNA TGCGCCAGCAGTCAATCTACAGGGAAACAGCAAGAGACCCAGTACTTC. Translation: CASSQSTGKQQETQYF.

The V call is TRBV6-2 or TRBV6-3, the J call TRBJ2-1; 10 nucleotides match TRBD2. J was trimmed by 4 bases and V by 6 bases; bases with no gene match: 6. Looked up from germline, CDR1 is MNHEY and CDR2 is SVGEGT. This CDR3 is 15 amino acids long. The DNA for the CDR3 is TGTGCCAGCAGCCCCCCAGCGGGAGGGTACAATGAGCAGTTCTTC. This translates into CASSPPAGGYNEQFF.

The rearrangement joins TRBV9 to TRBJ2-1, with 10 bases aligning to TRBD1. J was trimmed by 1 base and V by 4 bases; bases with no gene match: 5. The CDR3 sequence is 16 residues long. CDR1 is SGDLS, CDR2 YYNGEE, per germline. CDR3 in DNA: TGTGCCAGCAGCCCGCGGGGACAGGGGTCCTACAATGAGCAGTTCTTC. The encoded protein is CASSPRGQGSYNEQFF.

This clone was seen just once. The chain has TRBV27 and TRBJ1-1; 7 positions agree with TRBD1. J was trimmed by 0 bases and V by 6 bases; bases with no gene match: 10. Per germline, CDR1 MNHEY and CDR2 SMNVEV (reference sequence). The CDR3 extends over 16 amino acids. This chain's CDR3 is CASSWASTGMNTEAFF. The CDR3 DNA reads TGTGCCAGCAGCTGGGCATCGACAGGGATGAACACTGAAGCTTTCTTT.

The gene calls are TRBV30 and TRBJ2-5; D perhaps matches TRBD1 (5 bases). Germline-derived CDR1 and CDR2 are GTSNPN and SVGIG (reference sequence). V lost 8 bases and J 5 bases, leaving 18 bases between the germline ends. The CDR3 consists of 13 residues. The CDR3 DNA reads TGTGCCCGCCAGCCGCAGGGTACGGAGACCCAGTACTTC. As protein: CARQPQGTETQYF. The full variable domain, in which reference TRBV30 and TRBJ2-5 provide the parts outside the CDR3, is SQTIHQWPATLVQPVGSPLSLECTVEGTSNPNLYWYRQAAGRGLQLLFYSVGIGQISSEVPQNLSASRPQDRQFILSSKKLLLSDSGFYLCARQPQGTETQYFGPGTRLLVL.

This chain links TRBV4-1 with TRBJ2-7; the D gene is possibly TRBD1 (5 bases). V was trimmed by 4 bases and J by 0 bases, leaving 16 bases between them. The germline gives CDR1 MGHRA, CDR2 YSYEKL. This CDR3 contains 16 residues. DNA for the CDR3: TGCGCCAGCAGCCCCAGCCCCAGGGTTAGCTCCTACGAGCAGTACTTC. This gives the protein CASSPSPRVSSYEQYF.

V gene TRBV7-9 combines with J gene TRBJ2-1; 7 bases line up with TRBD2. The germline V gene encodes CDR1 SEHNR and CDR2 FQNEAQ (reference sequence). CDR3 length: 15 residues. The trim removed 0 bases at V and 4 bases at J, leaving 3 bases unmatched. The CDR3 reads CASSLAGLRYNEQFF. The CDR3 region has the DNA TGTGCCAGCAGCTTAGCGGGACTACGATACAATGAGCAGTTCTTC. Drawing the rest from reference TRBV7-9 and TRBJ2-1, the complete variable domain is DTGVSQNPRHKITKRGQNVTFRCDPISEHNRLYWYRQTLGQGPEFLTYFQNEAQLEKSRLLSDRFSAERPKGSFSTLEIQRTEQGDSAMYLCASSLAGLRYNEQFFGPGTRLTVL.

The rearrangement uses TRBV7-2 and TRBJ1-2, with D perhaps TRBD1 (6 bases). CDR3 length equals 16 residues. Germline V lookup: CDR1 SGHTA, CDR2 FQGNSA. Deletions cut 5 bases from V and 5 bases from J, with 21 bases between. The CDR3 DNA follows: TGTGCCAGCAGCCCCCGCCGGGGGGCGGCGGTGTATGGCTACACCTTC. This translates into CASSPRRGAAVYGYTF. Looking up the rest from reference TRBV7-2 and TRBJ1-2 gives the full variable domain: GAGVSQSPSNKVTEKGKDVELRCDPISGHTALYWYRQSLGQGLEFLIYFQGNSAPDKSGLPSDRFSAERTGGSVSTLTIQRTQQEDSAVYLCASSPRRGAAVYGYTFGSGTRLTVV.

This clone has a single count. The chain is built from TRBV12-5 and TRBJ2-2, with a possible D match to TRBD2 (5 bases). Trimming stripped 6 bases from V and 6 bases from J, with 11 bases between. From germline, CDR1 is LGHNT and CDR2 FRNRAP. This CDR3 spans 13 amino acids. The CDR3 sequence is CASGDGVPGELFF. For the CDR3, the DNA is TGTGCTAGTGGGGACGGGGTCCCCGGGGAGCTGTTTTTT.

This chain connects TRBV5-1 to TRBJ2-5, with TRBD2 matching over 8 bases. CDR3 length: 15 amino acids. The trim removed 1 base at V and 3 bases at J, leaving 5 bases unmatched. Germline V gene data show CDR1 as SGHRS and CDR2 as YFSETQ. The CDR3 nucleotides are TGCGCCAGCAGCTTGCTAGGGACTAGGGAAGAGACCCAGTACTTC. Amino acids: CASSLLGTREETQYF.

The V gene is TRBV19, the J gene TRBJ2-3, with 7 bases matching TRBD2. This CDR3 comprises 15 residues. J gave up 0 bases and V 7 bases, and 7 bases lay outside the gene matches. Germline V lookup: CDR1 LNHDA, CDR2 SQIVND (reference sequence). Here the CDR3 DNA reads TGTGCCAGTACCGACCGGGGAGGGAGCACAGATACGCAGTATTTT. Protein sequence: CASTDRGGSTDTQYF.